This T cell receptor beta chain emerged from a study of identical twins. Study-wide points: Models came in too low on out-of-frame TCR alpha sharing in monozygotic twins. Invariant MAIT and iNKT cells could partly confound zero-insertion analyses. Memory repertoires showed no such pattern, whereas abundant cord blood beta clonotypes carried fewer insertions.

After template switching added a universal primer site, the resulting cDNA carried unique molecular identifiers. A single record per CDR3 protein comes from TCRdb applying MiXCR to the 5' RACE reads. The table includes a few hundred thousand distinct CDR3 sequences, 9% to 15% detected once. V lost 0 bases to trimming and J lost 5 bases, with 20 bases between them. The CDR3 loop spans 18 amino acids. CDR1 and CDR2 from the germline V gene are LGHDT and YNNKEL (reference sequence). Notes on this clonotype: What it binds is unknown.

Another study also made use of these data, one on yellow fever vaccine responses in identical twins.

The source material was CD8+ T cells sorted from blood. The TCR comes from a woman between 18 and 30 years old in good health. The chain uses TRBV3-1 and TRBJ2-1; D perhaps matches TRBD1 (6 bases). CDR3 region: CASSQELTWTVGHNEQFF. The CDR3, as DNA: TGTGCCAGCAGCCAAGAGCTGACATGGACAGTGGGACACAATGAGCAGTTCTTC.